The next 3 T cell receptor beta chains were all read from a single sample in a study of blood T cell repertoires in COVID-19. Data came from immunoSEQ multiplex PCR; TCRdb stores just in-frame clones and leaves some out. The data show a few hundred thousand clones, almost 90% seen once. The source material was peripheral blood. The receptors here all came from a woman aged 55-69 years with COVID-19, enrolled during active disease.

This rearrangement joins TRBV6-5 to TRBJ2-3; D perhaps matches TRBD1 (5 bases). Trimming took 5 bases from V and 1 from J, leaving 7 bases between them. CDR1 is MNHEY, CDR2 SVGAGI, per germline. There are 13 residues in the CDR3. CDR3 region: CASSRRGTDTQYF. CDR3 DNA sequence: TGTGCCAGCAGTCGCAGGGGCACAGATACGCAGTATTTT.

The chain couples TRBV2 to TRBJ2-1, with 8 bases fitting TRBD2. Losses at the gene ends were 4 bases for V and 0 bases for J; bases not matched to a gene: 8. Germline V gives CDR1 SNHLY, CDR2 FYNNEI. The CDR3 has 17 amino acids. CDR3 in DNA: TGTGCCAGCAGTGGGGCGGGGGGAACGATCTCCTACAATGAGCAGTTCTTC. Protein product: CASSGAGGTISYNEQFF. Together with reference TRBV2 and TRBJ2-1, the CDR3 gives the full variable domain: EPEVTQTPSHQVTQMGQEVILRCVPISNHLYFYWYRQILGQKVEFLVSFYNNEISEKSEIFDDQFSVERPDGSNFTLKIRSTKLEDSAMYFCASSGAGGTISYNEQFFGPGTRLTVL.

This chain connects TRBV19 to TRBJ2-5, with D perhaps TRBD1 (6 bases). This CDR3 comprises 13 residues. Trimming took 7 bases from V and 4 from J, leaving 13 bases between them. Germline values: CDR1 LNHDA, CDR2 SQIVND (reference sequence). The CDR3 spells CASTLSGVETQYF. The CDR3, as DNA: TGTGCCAGTACCTTGTCAGGGGTAGAGACCCAGTACTTC.